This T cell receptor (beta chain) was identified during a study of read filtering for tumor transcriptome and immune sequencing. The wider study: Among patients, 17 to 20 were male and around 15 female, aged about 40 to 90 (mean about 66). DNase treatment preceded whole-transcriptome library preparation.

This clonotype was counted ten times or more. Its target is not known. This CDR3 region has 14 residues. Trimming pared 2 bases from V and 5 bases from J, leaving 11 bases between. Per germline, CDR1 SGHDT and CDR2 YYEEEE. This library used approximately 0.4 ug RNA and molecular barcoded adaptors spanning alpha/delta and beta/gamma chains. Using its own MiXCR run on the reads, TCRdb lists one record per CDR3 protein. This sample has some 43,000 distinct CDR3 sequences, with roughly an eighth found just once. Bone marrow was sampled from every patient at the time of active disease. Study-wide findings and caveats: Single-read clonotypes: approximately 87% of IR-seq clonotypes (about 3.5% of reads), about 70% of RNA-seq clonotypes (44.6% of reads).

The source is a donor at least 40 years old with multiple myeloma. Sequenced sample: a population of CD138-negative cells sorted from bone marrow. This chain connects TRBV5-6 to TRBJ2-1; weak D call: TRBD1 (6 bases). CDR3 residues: CASSFGHRDNEQFF. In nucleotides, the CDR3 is TGTGCCAGCAGCTTCGGTCACAGGGACAATGAGCAGTTCTTC.